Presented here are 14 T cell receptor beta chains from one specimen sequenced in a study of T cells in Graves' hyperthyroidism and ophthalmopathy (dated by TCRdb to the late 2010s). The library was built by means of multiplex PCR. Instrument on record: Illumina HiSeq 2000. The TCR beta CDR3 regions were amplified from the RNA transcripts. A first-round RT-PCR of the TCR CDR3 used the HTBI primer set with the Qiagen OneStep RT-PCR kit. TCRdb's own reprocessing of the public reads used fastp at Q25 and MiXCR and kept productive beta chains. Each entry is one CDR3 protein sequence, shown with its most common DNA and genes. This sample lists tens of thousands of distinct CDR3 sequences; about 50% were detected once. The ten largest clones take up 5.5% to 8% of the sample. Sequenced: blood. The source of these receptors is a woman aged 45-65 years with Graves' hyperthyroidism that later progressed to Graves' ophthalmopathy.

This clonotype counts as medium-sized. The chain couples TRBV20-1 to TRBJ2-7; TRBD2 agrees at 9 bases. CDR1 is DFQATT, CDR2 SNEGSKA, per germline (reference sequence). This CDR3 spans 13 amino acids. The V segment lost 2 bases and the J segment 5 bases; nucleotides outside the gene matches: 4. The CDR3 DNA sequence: TGCAGTGCTAGACTAGCGGGAAAACACGAGCAGTACTTC. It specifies CSARLAGKHEQYF.

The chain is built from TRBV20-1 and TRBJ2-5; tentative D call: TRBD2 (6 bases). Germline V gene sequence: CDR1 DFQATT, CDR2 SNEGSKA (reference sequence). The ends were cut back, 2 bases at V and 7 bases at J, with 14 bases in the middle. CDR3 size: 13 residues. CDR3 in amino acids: CSARSANGGTQYF. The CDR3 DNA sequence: TGCAGTGCTAGATCCGCTAACGGGGGGACCCAGTACTTC.

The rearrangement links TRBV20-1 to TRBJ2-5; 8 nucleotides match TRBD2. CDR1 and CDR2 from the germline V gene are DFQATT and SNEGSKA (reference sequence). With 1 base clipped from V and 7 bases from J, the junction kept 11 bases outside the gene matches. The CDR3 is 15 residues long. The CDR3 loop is CSARGLKLAEGTQYF. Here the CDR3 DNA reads TGCAGTGCTAGAGGTCTCAAACTAGCGGAAGGGACCCAGTACTTC.

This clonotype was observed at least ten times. The CDR3 region is CASSPGQGNYGYTF. The CDR3 region has the DNA TGCGCCAGCAGCCCGGGACAGGGAAACTATGGCTACACCTTC. The genes are TRBV5-1 and TRBJ1-2; 9 bases map to TRBD1. Losses at the gene ends were 4 bases for V and 2 bases for J; bases not matched to a gene: 3. The V gene's germline CDR1 is SGHRS and CDR2 YFSETQ. CDR3 length: 14 residues.

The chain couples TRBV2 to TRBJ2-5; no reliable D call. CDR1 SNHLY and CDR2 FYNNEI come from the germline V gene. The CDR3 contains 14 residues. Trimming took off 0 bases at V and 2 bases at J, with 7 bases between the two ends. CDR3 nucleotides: TGTGCCAGCAGTGAAGCCTTGGGACAAGAGACCCAGTACTTC. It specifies CASSEALGQETQYF.

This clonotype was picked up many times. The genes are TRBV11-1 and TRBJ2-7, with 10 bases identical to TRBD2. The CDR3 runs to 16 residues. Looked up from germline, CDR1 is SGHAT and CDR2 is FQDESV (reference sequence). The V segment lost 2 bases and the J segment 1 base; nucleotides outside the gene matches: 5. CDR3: CASSLLALAGSYEQYF. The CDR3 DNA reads TGTGCCAGCAGCTTACTGGCACTAGCGGGATCCTACGAGCAGTACTTC.

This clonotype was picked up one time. CDR3: CASSRRDGRTNEQFF. The DNA for the CDR3 is TGTGCCAGCAGCCGGCGGGACGGACGGACTAATGAGCAGTTCTTC. The chain carries TRBV7-9 and TRBJ2-1; tentative D call: TRBD2 (6 bases). CDR3 size: 15 residues. Germline-derived CDR1 and CDR2 are SEHNR and FQNEAQ (reference sequence). V lost 5 bases and J lost 7, with 18 bases in between. The full variable domain, completed using reference TRBV7-9 and TRBJ2-1, is DTGVSQNPRHKITKRGQNVTFRCDPISEHNRLYWYRQTLGQGPEFLTYFQNEAQLEKSRLLSDRFSAERPKGSFSTLEIQRTEQGDSAMYLCASSRRDGRTNEQFFGPGTRLTVL.

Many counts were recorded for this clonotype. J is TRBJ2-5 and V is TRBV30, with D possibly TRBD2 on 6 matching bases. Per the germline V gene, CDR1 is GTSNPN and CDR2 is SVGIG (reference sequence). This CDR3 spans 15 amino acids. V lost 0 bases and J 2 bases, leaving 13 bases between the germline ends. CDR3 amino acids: CAWSVLAAGQETQYF. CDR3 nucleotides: TGTGCCTGGAGTGTACTCGCGGCGGGACAAGAGACCCAGTACTTC.

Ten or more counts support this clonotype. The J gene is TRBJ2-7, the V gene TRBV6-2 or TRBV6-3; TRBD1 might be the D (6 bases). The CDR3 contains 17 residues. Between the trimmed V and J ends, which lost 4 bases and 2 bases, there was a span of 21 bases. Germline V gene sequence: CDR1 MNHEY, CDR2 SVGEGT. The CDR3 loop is CASSSPGKGRGAYEQYF. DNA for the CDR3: TGTGCCAGCAGTTCCCCCGGAAAAGGCAGGGGAGCCTACGAGCAGTACTTC.

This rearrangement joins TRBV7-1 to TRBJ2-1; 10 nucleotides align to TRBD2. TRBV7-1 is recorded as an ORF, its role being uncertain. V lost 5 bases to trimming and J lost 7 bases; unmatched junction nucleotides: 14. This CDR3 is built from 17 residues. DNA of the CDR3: TGTGCCAGCAGCCCGCGTTCGGGTAGCGGGGGGAGAAATGAGCAGTTCTTC. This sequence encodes CASSPRSGSGGRNEQFF.

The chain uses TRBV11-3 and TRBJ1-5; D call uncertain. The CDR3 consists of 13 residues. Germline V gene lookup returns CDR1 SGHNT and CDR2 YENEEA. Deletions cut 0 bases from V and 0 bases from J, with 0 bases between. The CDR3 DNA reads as TGTGCCAGCAGCTTAGATAGCAATCAGCCCCAGCATTTT. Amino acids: CASSLDSNQPQHF.

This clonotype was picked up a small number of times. The chain's CDR3 is CASTTQGAGNTIYF. The CDR3 region has the DNA TGTGCCAGCACTACACAGGGGGCTGGAAACACCATATATTTT. V and J are TRBV6-1 and TRBJ1-3; 8 bases map to TRBD1. CDR3 length: 14 residues. V lost 7 bases to trimming and J lost 2 bases; unmatched junction nucleotides: 4. Germline CDR1 reads MNHNS; CDR2 reads SASEGT.

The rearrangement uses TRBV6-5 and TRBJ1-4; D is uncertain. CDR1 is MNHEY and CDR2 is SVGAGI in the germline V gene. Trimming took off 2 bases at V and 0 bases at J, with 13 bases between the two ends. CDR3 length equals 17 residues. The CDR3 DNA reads TGTGCCAGCAGTTACGGATGGCTCGATTCAACTAATGAAAAACTGTTTTTT. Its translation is CASSYGWLDSTNEKLFF.

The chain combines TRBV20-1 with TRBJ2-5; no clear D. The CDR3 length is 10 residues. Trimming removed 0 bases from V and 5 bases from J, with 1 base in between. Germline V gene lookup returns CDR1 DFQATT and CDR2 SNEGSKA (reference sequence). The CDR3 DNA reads TGCAGTGCTAGAGATGAGACCCAGTACTTC. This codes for CSARDETQYF.